The rows below give T cell receptor beta chains drawn from one sample of a study of cytomegalovirus exposure and HLA in healthy donors. Libraries were prepared by immunoSEQ multiplex PCR; TCRdb keeps only in-frame clonotypes and omits some of them. The sample holds approximately 200,000 clones, about 85% seen once. Input material: PBMCs. The receptors derive from a human donor in good health. Each CDR3 is given with its conserved first and last residue. A D gene is named only where the DNA matches it firmly. Some rows mark clone size as missing; the rest say once, few, many or name a class of expanded clone.

>-|TRBV27|TRBD1|TRBJ2-2
TGTGCCAGCAGTCACGGGACAGGGGCTGGTGCGTCCGCCGGGGAGCTGTTTTTT
CASSHGTGAGASAGELFF
>-|TRBV10-3|TRBD1|TRBJ2-7
TGTGCCATCAGTGAGTTACAGGGGTACGAGCAGTACTTC
CAISELQGYEQYF
>-|TRBV9|TRBD1|TRBJ2-1
TGTGCCAGCAGCATACAGGGGATGAGGAATGAGCAGTTCTTC
CASSIQGMRNEQFF
>-|TRBV20-1|-|TRBJ1-2
TGCAGTGCTATAATCGAGGGCTACACCTTC
CSAIIEGYTF
>-|TRBV28|-|TRBJ1-5
TGTGCCAGCGCTCAGGACACCTCAAAGAATCAGCCCCAGCATTTT
CASAQDTSKNQPQHF
>once|TRBV25-1|-|TRBJ1-2
TGTGCCAGCAGTGAATCCACAGGCTATGGCTACACCTTC
CASSESTGYGYTF
>-|TRBV27|-|TRBJ2-7
TGTGCCAGCATTCCCGTGGCGGGCGGCGGCGAGCAGTACTTC
CASIPVAGGGEQYF
>-|TRBV7-9|TRBD2|TRBJ2-1
TGTGCCAGCAGCTTAGGGGCGGGAGCAACCTACAATGAGCAGTTCTTC
CASSLGAGATYNEQFF
>-|TRBV29-1|-|TRBJ2-1
TGCAGCGTTGAAATAGGCGAACAGCTAAATGAGCAGTTCTTC
CSVEIGEQLNEQFF
>-|TRBV2|TRBD2|TRBJ2-1
TGTGCCAGCAGTGGGGCTAGCGGGTACAATGAGCAGTTCTTC
CASSGASGYNEQFF
>-|TRBV19|-|TRBJ2-1
TGTGCCAGTAGGGCAGGGGCCTCTTCTGCCTCCTACAATGAGCAGTTCTTC
CASRAGASSASYNEQFF
>-|TRBV5-4|TRBD1|TRBJ1-1
TGTGCCAGCAGCTTTGGCGGGACAGGGATGTACACTGAAGCTTTCTTT
CASSFGGTGMYTEAFF
>-|TRBV5-8|TRBD2|TRBJ2-7
TGTGCCAGCAGCGCATGGACTAGCGGGAGCTCCTACGAGCAGTACTTC
CASSAWTSGSSYEQYF
>-|TRBV7-8|-|TRBJ2-3
TGTGCCAGCAGCTCCCGGTCTAGTTCAGATACGCAGTATTTT
CASSSRSSSDTQYF
>-|TRBV7-3|-|TRBJ2-3
TGTGCCAGCAGCCACCCCGGGGACACAGATACGCAGTATTTT
CASSHPGDTDTQYF
>-|TRBV28|TRBD2|TRBJ2-7
TGTGCCAGCAGCCCGGGACTAGCATTATACGAGCAGTACTTC
CASSPGLALYEQYF
>-|TRBV5-1|TRBD1|TRBJ2-2
TGCGCCAGCAGCTTGACACAGGGGGACACCGGGGAGCTGTTTTTT
CASSLTQGDTGELFF
>few|TRBV6-5|TRBD2|TRBJ2-1
TGTGCCACCAAGACTAGCCACAATGAGCAGTTCTTC
CATKTSHNEQFF
>-|TRBV7-7|TRBD2|TRBJ2-3
TGTGCTAGCAGCTTAGGACCTAGCGGGAGCACAGATACGCAGTATTTT
CASSLGPSGSTDTQYF
>-|TRBV28|-|TRBJ2-6
TGTGTCGTACCAGGCCAGAGCTCTGGGGCCAACGTCCTGACTTTC
CVVPGQSSGANVLTF
>-|TRBV5-1|TRBD1|TRBJ2-1
TGCGCCAGCAGCAGGACAGGGATGCCGAATGAGCAGTTCTTC
CASSRTGMPNEQFF
>-|TRBV19|-|TRBJ2-5
TGTGCCAGTAGTATAGATAATAGCTGGTCGGAGACCCAGTACTTC
CASSIDNSWSETQYF
>-|TRBV4-1|TRBD2|TRBJ2-5
TGCGCCAGCAGCCCGCCTGGGAGGGTAGAGACCCAGTACTTC
CASSPPGRVETQYF
>-|TRBV27|TRBD1|TRBJ2-7
TGTGCCAGCAGTCCTAGGGGGACAGTATCCTACGAGCAGTACTTC
CASSPRGTVSYEQYF
>-|TRBV7-6|TRBD1|TRBJ2-7
TGTGCCAGCAGCCAGTGGACAGGGGAGGAGTACTCCTACGAGCAGTACTTC
CASSQWTGEEYSYEQYF
>-|TRBV5-1|TRBD1|TRBJ2-2
TGCGCCAGCAGCTTACCGGGACAGGGATCCGGGGAGCTGTTTTTT
CASSLPGQGSGELFF
>-|TRBV30|-|TRBJ2-7
TGTGCCTGGAGGATTCCCGGGGGAACCTACGAGCAGTACTTC
CAWRIPGGTYEQYF
>-|TRBV29-1|TRBD2|TRBJ2-3
TGCAGCGTTGAAGGGGGCAGCGGGAGTACAGATACGCAGTATTTT
CSVEGGSGSTDTQYF
>-|TRBV5-1|TRBD2|TRBJ2-1
TGCGCCAGCAGCTTGGGACTAGCGAACAATGAGCAGTTCTTC
CASSLGLANNEQFF